These 27 T cell receptor beta chains originate from one sample sequenced in a study of cytomegalovirus exposure and HLA in healthy donors. In the PCR, 60 Vbeta and 13 Jbeta primers were used. Some clones are missing from TCRdb's copy, which holds only in-frame ones; the method was immunoSEQ multiplex PCR. The sample consists of 65,000 to 85,000 clones, around 79% of them appearing once. Sequencing used PBMCs. These receptors all come from a woman aged 40 to 49 in good health and CMV-seropositive.

The chain uses TRBV6-1 and TRBJ2-2; 7 bases fit TRBD2. This CDR3 has 14 residues. J gave up 3 bases and V 11 bases, and 9 bases lay outside the gene matches. Germline assignment: CDR1 MNHNS and CDR2 SASEGT. CDR3 nucleotides: TGTGCCTCCAGGCGGGCGGGGGACACCGGGGAGCTGTTTTTT. Translating it yields CASRRAGDTGELFF.

The gene calls are TRBV15 and TRBJ2-1, with 11 bases lining up with TRBD2. The V gene end was trimmed by 3 bases and the J gene end by 8 bases; junction bases not matched to a gene: 6. The CDR3 is 15 amino acids. CDR1 LNHNV and CDR2 YYDKDF come from the germline V gene (reference sequence). CDR3 DNA sequence: TGTGCCACCAGCAGTAGTAGCGGGAGGGCCGATGAGCAGTTCTTC. This encodes CATSSSSGRADEQFF.

The chain is built from TRBV6-1 and TRBJ1-1; D not certain. Germline loops: CDR1 MNHNS, CDR2 SASEGT. Deletions cut 6 bases from V and 1 base from J, with 12 bases between. The CDR3 runs 14 residues. DNA of the CDR3: TGTGCCAGCAGGGATCTGACGGGGAACACTGAAGCTTTCTTT. Translated: CASRDLTGNTEAFF.

The DNA of the CDR3 is TGTGCCAGCTCACTGGAGGGGGCCACCTACGAGCAGTACTTC. Translating it yields CASSLEGATYEQYF. The chain joins TRBV18 to TRBJ2-7; weak D call: TRBD1 (7 bases). The CDR3 runs 14 residues. V was cut by 4 bases and J by 2 bases, with 12 bases left in between. CDR1 and CDR2 from the germline V gene are KGHSH and LQKENI.

The CDR3 sequence is CASSLAFGTGALETQYF. DNA for the CDR3: TGTGCCAGCAGCTTAGCATTCGGGACAGGGGCGCTGGAGACCCAGTACTTC. The chain carries TRBV7-7 and TRBJ2-5; 10 bases line up with TRBD1. This CDR3 comprises 17 residues. J was trimmed by 5 bases and V by 0 bases; bases with no gene match: 9. Germline loops: CDR1 SSHAT, CDR2 FNYEAQ (reference sequence).

The chain uses TRBV15 and TRBJ2-5, with D possibly matching TRBD2 (6 bases). Germline lookup yields CDR1 LNHNV and CDR2 YYDKDF (reference sequence). The length of the CDR3 is 15 residues. The V end was cut by 2 bases, the J end by 1 base, with 11 bases between. The CDR3 region has the DNA TGTGCCACCAGCAGACCGGGACTTATCCAAGAGACCCAGTACTTC. Translating it yields CATSRPGLIQETQYF.

J is TRBJ2-7 and V is TRBV28; TRBD2 is a possible D gene (6 bases). CDR1 is MDHEN, CDR2 SYDVKM, per germline. The CDR3 totals 14 residues. Trimming stripped 3 bases from V and 3 bases from J, with 12 bases between. CDR3 sequence (DNA): TGTGCCAGCAGTTTGGGGCTGGGAGGCTACGAGCAGTACTTC. Its protein is CASSLGLGGYEQYF.

The chain links TRBV13 to TRBJ1-5, with D uncertain. The ends were cut back, 1 base at V and 6 bases at J, with 4 bases in the middle. CDR1 and CDR2 (germline): PRHDT, FYEKMQ (reference sequence). The CDR3 is made up of 12 amino acids. The CDR3 is CASSLAGQPQHF. The CDR3 coding sequence is TGTGCCAGCAGCTTAGCGGGTCAGCCCCAGCATTTT.

The chain is built from TRBV6-1 and TRBJ1-2; 7 nucleotides agree with TRBD1. Germline lookup yields CDR1 MNHNS and CDR2 SASEGT. The CDR3 covers 14 residues. V shed 7 bases and J 0 bases; nucleotides not matched to a gene: 5. The CDR3 spells CASTPGQTNYGYTF. CDR3 DNA: TGTGCCAGCACCCCGGGACAGACTAACTATGGCTACACCTTC.

The rearrangement uses TRBV5-1 and TRBJ2-2, with D possibly being TRBD1 (7 bases). The CDR3 is 16 residues long. CDR1 is SGHRS and CDR2 is YFSETQ in the germline V gene. Trimming pared 0 bases from V and 5 bases from J, leaving 14 bases between. The CDR3 protein is CASSLAGGGGTGELFF. CDR3 nucleotide sequence: TGCGCCAGCAGCTTGGCCGGAGGGGGCGGTACCGGGGAGCTGTTTTTT. Supplemented by reference TRBV5-1 and TRBJ2-2, the full variable domain reads KAGVTQTPRYLIKTRGQQVTLSCSPISGHRSVSWYQQTPGQGLQFLFEYFSETQRNKGNFPGRFSGRQFSNSRSEMNVSTLELGDSALYLCASSLAGGGGTGELFFGEGSRLTVL.

The CDR3 reads CASSIDVHGGYTF. The CDR3 nucleotides read TGTGCCAGTAGTATAGATGTCCACGGTGGCTACACCTTC. This chain connects TRBV19 to TRBJ1-2; D unresolved. Trimming took off 0 bases at V and 7 bases at J, with 9 bases between the two ends. The CDR3 runs 13 residues. Germline V gives CDR1 LNHDA, CDR2 SQIVND (reference sequence). The whole variable domain, remainder taken from reference TRBV19 and TRBJ1-2, is DGGITQSPKYLFRKEGQNVTLSCEQNLNHDAMYWYRQDPGQGLRLIYYSQIVNDFQKGDIAEGYSVSREKKESFPLTVTSAQKNPTAFYLCASSIDVHGGYTFGSGTRLTVV.

The rearrangement joins TRBV7-8 to TRBJ2-7; no clear D. CDR3 length equals 15 residues. Trimming removed 3 bases at V and 0 bases at J, with 12 bases between. CDR1 and CDR2 (germline): SGHVS, FQNEAQ. CDR3 DNA sequence: TGTGCCAGCAGCTTGGAGCTACCTGCCTCCTACGAGCAGTACTTC. It encodes CASSLELPASYEQYF.

The V call is TRBV6-1, the J call TRBJ2-2; the D is unclear. The V end lost 5 bases, the J end lost 2 bases, and 9 bases lay between the germline ends. Germline V gene data show CDR1 as MNHNS and CDR2 as SASEGT. CDR3 length: 14 amino acids. This CDR3 is CASSPLSNTGELFF. CDR3 sequence (DNA): TGTGCCAGCAGTCCCCTTTCTAACACCGGGGAGCTGTTTTTT.

J is TRBJ1-6 and V is TRBV30, with unresolved D. Looked up from germline, CDR1 is GTSNPN and CDR2 is SVGIG (reference sequence). The CDR3 loop spans 15 amino acids. Trimming stripped 1 base from V and 6 bases from J, with 13 bases between. CDR3 sequence: CAWSAAGIGNSPLHF. The CDR3 DNA reads as TGTGCCTGGAGTGCCGCCGGGATAGGTAATTCACCCCTCCACTTT.

This clone was detected only a few times. The chain joins TRBV25-1 to TRBJ2-7; 8 positions match TRBD1. The CDR3 contains 16 residues. CDR1 MGHDK and CDR2 SYGVNS come from the germline V gene. The V and J ends lost 2 bases and 6 bases, in that order; junction bases with no gene match: 12. The chain's CDR3 is CASSERWTGSYSEQYF. CDR3 in DNA: TGTGCCAGCAGTGAAAGGTGGACAGGGTCATATAGCGAGCAGTACTTC.

This rearrangement joins TRBV29-1 to TRBJ2-3; the D is unclear. The germline gives CDR1 SQVTM, CDR2 ANQGSEA. This CDR3 is built from 17 residues. V dropped 6 bases and J dropped 2 bases, with 24 bases sitting between them. In DNA form, the CDR3 reads TGCAGCGTACAAACTGCTTTGGGCTTAGGCCCCACAGATACGCAGTATTTT. Residues: CSVQTALGLGPTDTQYF.

J is TRBJ2-3 and V is TRBV27; 9 bases are shared with TRBD1. The V and J ends lost 4 bases and 5 bases, in that order; junction bases with no gene match: 13. CDR1 is MNHEY, CDR2 SMNVEV, per germline (reference sequence). The CDR3 length is 17 residues. CDR3 DNA sequence: TGTGCCAGCAGTTCCCCTTCCCGGGACAGGGTTGTAGATACGCAGTATTTT. Encoded protein: CASSSPSRDRVVDTQYF.

V and J are TRBV9 and TRBJ2-5; 7 bases are a match to TRBD2. Germline values: CDR1 SGDLS, CDR2 YYNGEE. The CDR3 totals 16 residues. V trimming: 0 bases; J trimming: 5 bases; junction bases outside the gene matches: 10. CDR3 sequence (DNA): TGTGCCAGCAGCGTAGGAGGCGGCGGGAGTGGCGAGACCCAGTACTTC. This codes for CASSVGGGGSGETQYF.

V is TRBV2 and J is TRBJ1-1; D is perhaps TRBD1 (6 bases). With 6 bases removed from V and 1 base from J, the gap between germline ends came to 15 bases. The CDR3 totals 15 residues. Germline lookup yields CDR1 SNHLY and CDR2 FYNNEI. The CDR3 protein is CASRSLDRSNTEAFF. The CDR3 DNA is TGTGCCAGCAGAAGTTTAGACAGGTCGAACACTGAAGCTTTCTTT.

This clone occurred a few times. The chain uses TRBV11-2 and TRBJ2-6; D is perhaps TRBD1 (5 bases). CDR3 length: 15 amino acids. Trimming stripped 5 bases from V and 1 base from J, with 9 bases between. Germline V CDR1 and CDR2: SGHAT, FQNNGV. In DNA, the CDR3 is TGTGCCAGCAGCCAGGGCCAGTCTGGGGCCAACGTCCTGACTTTC. It yields the protein CASSQGQSGANVLTF.

This chain's CDR3 is CASSAPSNYGYTF. CDR3 bases: TGTGCCAGCAGTGCACCGAGTAACTATGGCTACACCTTC. The V and J genes are TRBV27 and TRBJ1-2; D call uncertain. Germline V gene lookup returns CDR1 MNHEY and CDR2 SMNVEV (reference sequence). Deletions cut 5 bases from V and 1 base from J, with 8 bases between. The CDR3 runs to 13 residues.

Only a few counts were recorded for this clone. This chain uses TRBV6-6 with TRBJ1-2; TRBD1 aligns across 7 bases. The CDR3 has 13 amino acids. Germline assignment: CDR1 MNHNY and CDR2 SVGAGI (reference sequence). J gave up 3 bases and V 4 bases, and 2 bases lay outside the gene matches. The CDR3 DNA is TGTGCCAGCAGTTCTACAGGGGACTATGGCTACACCTTC. Translation gives CASSSTGDYGYTF.

The chain has TRBV13 and TRBJ2-7, with D perhaps matching TRBD2 (5 bases). Germline lookup yields CDR1 PRHDT and CDR2 FYEKMQ (reference sequence). This CDR3 region has 13 residues. The V gene lost 7 bases and the J gene lost 4 bases, with 14 bases spanning the gap. The chain's CDR3 is CASTGRGWYEQYF. The CDR3 bases are TGTGCCAGCACAGGAAGAGGGTGGTACGAGCAGTACTTC.

CDR3 loop: CSVASRGETQYF. The CDR3 DNA reads as TGCAGCGTTGCTAGCCGGGGGGAGACCCAGTACTTC. This chain uses TRBV29-1 with TRBJ2-5, with D tentatively TRBD2 (6 bases). Between the trimmed V and J ends, which lost 4 bases and 5 bases, there was a span of 11 bases. Germline-derived CDR1 and CDR2 are SQVTM and ANQGSEA. The CDR3 runs 12 residues.

The CDR3 here is CASGASSYEQYF. The CDR3 coding sequence is TGTGCCAGCGGTGCGTCTTCCTACGAGCAGTACTTC. The chain recombines TRBV2 with TRBJ2-7; no clear D. There are 12 residues in the CDR3. The V gene lost 8 bases and the J gene lost 1 base, with 9 bases spanning the gap. Germline V gene sequence: CDR1 SNHLY, CDR2 FYNNEI.

This clone has just a few counts. The CDR3 DNA follows: TGTGCCAGCACTCAGGCGGCAGGAGGGCAGCCCCAGCATTTT. This codes for CASTQAAGGQPQHF. The chain carries TRBV2 and TRBJ1-5; D unresolved. The CDR3 consists of 14 residues. V was cut by 7 bases and J by 7 bases, with 17 bases left in between. Germline assignment: CDR1 SNHLY and CDR2 FYNNEI.

This chain joins TRBV19 and TRBJ1-6; D is possibly TRBD1 (5 bases). V dropped 6 bases and J dropped 10 bases, with 16 bases sitting between them. From germline, CDR1 is LNHDA and CDR2 SQIVND (reference sequence). The CDR3 covers 14 residues. CDR3 coding DNA: TGTGCCAGTAGGCCTGGAGGGGATGGATCACCCCTCCACTTT. Its protein product is CASRPGGDGSPLHF.